This TCR beta chain appears in the sequencing data of a study of siplizumab effects on memory and regulatory T cells. Study-wide results and limits: In siplizumab cultures, the suppressive function of proliferating Tregs remained unconfirmed.

Concerning this clone: Its matching antigen is unknown.

Profiling relied on immunoSEQ multiplex PCR, and the TCRdb table lists in-frame clones only, not all of them. The sample shows about 26,000 clones, 70% to 85% of them seen only once. Germline CDR1 reads SQVTM; CDR2 reads ANQGSEA. This CDR3 comprises 14 residues. V lost 0 bases to trimming and J lost 7 bases, with 13 bases between them. The sequenced material came from memory CD4+ T cells sorted from blood. This TCR derives from a human donor in good health. The chain combines TRBV29-1 with TRBJ2-1, with D perhaps TRBD2 (6 bases). The CDR3 DNA sequence: TGCAGCGTTGAAGATTCCCCTAGCGTGAATGAGCAGTTCTTC. It yields the protein CSVEDSPSVNEQFF.